The rows below give T cell receptor beta chains drawn from one sample of a study of vaccination and CD4 T cells after COVID-19. No cognate antigen is known for these TCRs. Each CDR3 protein is one row after TCRdb ran MiXCR on the PCR reads. Of about 13,000 distinct CDR3 sequences listed, less than 30% are singletons. The sample consisted of CD4+ T cells from blood, cultured in vitro, taken before SARS-CoV-2 vaccination. The source is a human donor who received a COVID-19 vaccine. The CDR3 runs from the conserved cysteine through the conserved F or W. Each record gives: J gene, D gene, clone size, V gene, CDR3 protein, CDR3 DNA. A D gene is named only where the DNA matches it firmly. Size values are once, few and many counts, or a class for expanded clones, and some rows have none.

>TRBJ1-1|NA|few|TRBV20-1
CSGILGGTEAFF
TGCAGTGGAATATTAGGGGGCACTGAAGCTTTCTTT
>TRBJ1-5|NA|few|TRBV19
CASTSNHRENQPQHF
TGTGCCAGTACCTCGAATCATAGGGAGAATCAGCCCCAGCATTTT
>TRBJ2-7|NA|NA|TRBV19
CASSIDRWSYEQYF
TGTGCCAGTAGTATAGACAGGTGGTCCTACGAGCAGTACTTC
>TRBJ2-3|TRBD2|NA|TRBV6-2/TRBV6-3
CASRLAGGGDTQYF
TGTGCCAGCAGACTAGCGGGGGGGGGCGATACGCAGTATTTT
>TRBJ2-7|TRBD1|NA|TRBV6-1
CASRRGQGIYEQYF
TGTGCCAGCAGGCGGGGACAGGGGATCTACGAGCAGTACTTC
>TRBJ2-2|TRBD1|NA|TRBV10-3
CATTDRPNTGELFF
TGTGCCACCACGGACAGGCCGAACACCGGGGAGCTGTTTTTT
>TRBJ2-1|NA|NA|TRBV30
CAWSPRGLPYNEQFF
TGTGCCTGGAGCCCACGAGGACTACCCTACAATGAGCAGTTCTTC
>TRBJ1-2|TRBD1|few|TRBV7-6
CASSPGQGDYGYTF
TGTGCCAGCAGCCCGGGACAGGGGGACTATGGCTACACCTTC
>TRBJ2-5|TRBD2|NA|TRBV6-1
CASKRLAGTETQYF
TGTGCCAGCAAAAGACTAGCGGGAACTGAGACCCAGTACTTC
>TRBJ2-2|NA|NA|TRBV11-2
CASSSGVGVGELFF
TGTGCCAGCAGCTCAGGGGTCGGGGTCGGGGAGCTGTTTTTT
>TRBJ2-2|NA|NA|TRBV7-9
CASSLRGTDNTGELFF
TGTGCCAGCAGCTTGCGGGGGACAGATAACACCGGGGAGCTGTTTTTT
>TRBJ1-2|NA|large|TRBV19
CASSSRRASGSGYTF
TGTGCCAGTAGTAGCCGGAGAGCCTCGGGGTCGGGCTACACCTTC
>TRBJ2-2|NA|NA|TRBV12-3/TRBV12-4
CASKAGSRNTGELFF
TGTGCCAGCAAGGCGGGGTCGCGGAACACCGGGGAGCTGTTTTTT
>TRBJ1-3|NA|few|TRBV10-2
CASRDFQGNTIYF
TGCGCCAGCAGAGACTTTCAGGGGAACACCATATATTTT
>TRBJ2-7|NA|few|TRBV2
CASSHRESSYEQYF
TGTGCCAGCAGTCACCGGGAAAGCTCCTACGAGCAGTACTTC
>TRBJ2-2|TRBD2|medium-sized|TRBV3-1
CASSQASGGRTGELFF
TGTGCCAGCAGCCAAGCTAGCGGGGGGCGCACCGGGGAGCTGTTTTTT
>TRBJ2-2|TRBD1|few|TRBV20-1
CSARRPGGNTGELFF
TGCAGTGCTAGACGTCCAGGGGGGAACACCGGGGAGCTGTTTTTT
>TRBJ1-1|TRBD1|few|TRBV28
CASSSPGTGFDEAFF
TGTGCCAGCAGTTCGCCCGGGACAGGGTTTGATGAAGCTTTCTTT
>TRBJ1-3|NA|few|TRBV19
CASRRSGNTIYF
TGTGCCAGTCGACGTAGTGGAAACACCATATATTTT
>TRBJ2-2|TRBD1|NA|TRBV29-1
CSVEGSRDRENTGELFF
TGCAGCGTTGAAGGCTCCCGGGACAGGGAAAACACCGGGGAGCTGTTTTTT
>TRBJ2-7|TRBD1|medium-sized|TRBV5-1
CASSLGGTGHSYEQYF
TGCGCCAGCAGCTTGGGTGGGACAGGGCACAGCTACGAGCAGTACTTC
>TRBJ1-1|NA|NA|TRBV6-4
CASSDVFGDPKTFF
TGTGCCAGCAGTGACGTTTTCGGGGACCCAAAAACTTTCTTT
>TRBJ1-3|NA|few|TRBV7-9
CASSPRMSGGQSGNTIYF
TGTGCCAGCAGTCCACGCATGTCCGGGGGGCAGTCTGGAAACACCATATATTTT
>TRBJ1-5|NA|few|TRBV2
CASGDTQLSNQPQHF
TGTGCCAGTGGGGACACTCAGCTTAGCAATCAGCCCCAGCATTTT
>TRBJ1-2|NA|NA|TRBV10-3
CATLAREGGAAKYGYTF
TGTGCCACCCTCGCCCGCGAGGGGGGGGCGGCGAAGTATGGCTACACCTTC
>TRBJ1-5|NA|few|TRBV2
CASSEGGGVNQPQHF
TGTGCCAGCAGTGAAGGCGGGGGGGTCAATCAGCCCCAGCATTTT
>TRBJ2-1|NA|few|TRBV27
CASSPSPRVNEQFF
TGTGCCAGCAGTCCCTCACCCAGGGTGAATGAGCAGTTCTTC
>TRBJ2-1|TRBD2|medium-sized|TRBV9
CASSVASGGAAYNEQFF
TGTGCCAGCAGCGTAGCTAGCGGGGGGGCCGCATACAATGAGCAGTTCTTC
>TRBJ1-2|NA|few|TRBV30
CAWKPPGDLGGYTF
TGTGCCTGGAAACCTCCGGGGGACTTGGGTGGCTACACCTTC
>TRBJ1-2|NA|NA|TRBV5-6
CASSPPGRRTIYGYTF
TGTGCCAGCAGCCCCCCCGGACGGAGGACAATCTATGGCTACACCTTC
>TRBJ1-4|TRBD1|few|TRBV20-1
CSARGGQDVVEKLFF
TGCAGTGCTAGAGGAGGACAGGATGTTGTGGAAAAACTGTTTTTT
>TRBJ1-2|NA|few|TRBV10-3
CATRIRGSYGYTF
TGTGCCACCAGGATTCGGGGGTCGTATGGCTACACCTTC
>TRBJ2-3|NA|few|TRBV30
CAWSVPGVGGTQYF
TGTGCCTGGAGTGTACCCGGGGTAGGGGGTACGCAGTATTTT
>TRBJ2-3|NA|NA|TRBV30
CAWRFTSTDTQYF
TGTGCCTGGAGATTCACTAGCACAGATACGCAGTATTTT
>TRBJ1-1|TRBD1|few|TRBV6-1
CASGSTGVEAAFF
TGTGCCAGCGGATCAACAGGGGTGGAGGCAGCTTTCTTT
>TRBJ1-6|NA|NA|TRBV3-1
CASSQSLVGTGNSPLHF
TGTGCCAGCAGCCAGTCCCTAGTAGGGACTGGGAATTCACCCCTCCACTTT
>TRBJ2-7|NA|NA|TRBV6-1
CASGLEQYF
TGTGCCAGCGGACTCGAGCAGTACTTC
>TRBJ2-3|NA|few|TRBV5-4
CASSLEGSRDTQYF
TGTGCCAGCAGCTTGGAAGGGTCTCGAGATACGCAGTATTTT
>TRBJ1-4|NA|few|TRBV30
CAWSGTRGKLFF
TGTGCCTGGAGTGGGACAAGAGGAAAACTGTTTTTT